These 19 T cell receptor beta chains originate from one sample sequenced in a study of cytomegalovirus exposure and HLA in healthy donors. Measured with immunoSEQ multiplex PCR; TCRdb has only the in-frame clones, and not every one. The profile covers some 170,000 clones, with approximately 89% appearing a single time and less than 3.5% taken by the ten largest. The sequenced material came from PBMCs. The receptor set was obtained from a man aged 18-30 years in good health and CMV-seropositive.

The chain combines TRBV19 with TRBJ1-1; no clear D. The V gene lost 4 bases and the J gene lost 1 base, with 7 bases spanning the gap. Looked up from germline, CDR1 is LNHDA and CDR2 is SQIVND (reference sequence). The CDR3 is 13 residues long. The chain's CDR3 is CASSTYGNTEAFF. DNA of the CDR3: TGTGCCAGTAGTACCTACGGGAACACTGAAGCTTTCTTT.

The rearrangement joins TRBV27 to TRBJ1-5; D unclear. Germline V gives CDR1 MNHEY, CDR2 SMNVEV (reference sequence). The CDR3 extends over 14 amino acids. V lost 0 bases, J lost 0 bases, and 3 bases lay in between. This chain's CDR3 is CASSLSNSNQPQHF. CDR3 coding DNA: TGTGCCAGCAGTTTATCCAATAGCAATCAGCCCCAGCATTTT.

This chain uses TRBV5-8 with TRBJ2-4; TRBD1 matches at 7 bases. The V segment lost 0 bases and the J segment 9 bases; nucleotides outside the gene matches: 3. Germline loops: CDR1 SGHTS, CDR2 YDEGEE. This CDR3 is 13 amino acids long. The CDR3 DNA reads TGTGCCAGCAGCTTGGAGGGGGCAGGCATTCAGTACTTC. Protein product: CASSLEGAGIQYF.

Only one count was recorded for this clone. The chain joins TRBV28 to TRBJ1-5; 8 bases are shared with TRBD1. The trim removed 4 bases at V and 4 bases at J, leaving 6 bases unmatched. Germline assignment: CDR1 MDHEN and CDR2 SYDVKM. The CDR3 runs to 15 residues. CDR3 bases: TGTGCCAGCAGTTCGTTACAGGGGGGAAATCAGCCCCAGCATTTT. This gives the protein CASSSLQGGNQPQHF.

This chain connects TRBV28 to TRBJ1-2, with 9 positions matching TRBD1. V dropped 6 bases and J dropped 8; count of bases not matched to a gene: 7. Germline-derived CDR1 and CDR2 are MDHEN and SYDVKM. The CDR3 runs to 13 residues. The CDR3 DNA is TGTGCCAGCAGGCCTACAGGGGGCGAAGGCTACACCTTC. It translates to CASRPTGGEGYTF.

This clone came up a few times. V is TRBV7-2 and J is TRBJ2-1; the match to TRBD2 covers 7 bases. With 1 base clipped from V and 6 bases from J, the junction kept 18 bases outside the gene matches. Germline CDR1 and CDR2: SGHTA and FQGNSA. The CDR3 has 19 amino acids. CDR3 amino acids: CASSLVVRVLGDYTNEQFF. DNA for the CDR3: TGTGCCAGCAGCTTAGTAGTTAGGGTCCTTGGGGACTACACCAATGAGCAGTTCTTC.

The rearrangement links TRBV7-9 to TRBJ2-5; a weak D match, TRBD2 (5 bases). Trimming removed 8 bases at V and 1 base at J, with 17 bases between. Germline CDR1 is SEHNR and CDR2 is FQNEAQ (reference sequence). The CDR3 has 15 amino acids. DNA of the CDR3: TGTGCCAGCGGACCAGTGGACGGACTCCAAGAGACCCAGTACTTC. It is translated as CASGPVDGLQETQYF.

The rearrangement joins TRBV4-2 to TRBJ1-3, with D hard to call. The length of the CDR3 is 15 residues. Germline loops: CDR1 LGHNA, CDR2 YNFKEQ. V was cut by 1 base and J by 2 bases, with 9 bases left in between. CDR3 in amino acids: CASSQGPSAGNTIYF. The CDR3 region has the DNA TGTGCCAGCAGCCAAGGGCCTAGCGCTGGAAACACCATATATTTT.

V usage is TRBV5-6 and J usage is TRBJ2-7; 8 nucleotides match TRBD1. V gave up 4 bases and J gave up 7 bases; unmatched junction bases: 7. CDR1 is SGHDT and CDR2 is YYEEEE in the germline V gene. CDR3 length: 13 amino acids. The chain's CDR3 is CASSPGTGGEQYF. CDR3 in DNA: TGTGCCAGCAGCCCCGGGACAGGAGGGGAGCAGTACTTC.

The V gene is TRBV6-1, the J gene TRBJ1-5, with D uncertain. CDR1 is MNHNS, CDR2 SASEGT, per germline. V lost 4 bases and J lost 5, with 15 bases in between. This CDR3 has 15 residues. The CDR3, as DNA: TGTGCCAGCAGTGGGAGGGATGGCGAGCATCAGCCCCAGCATTTT. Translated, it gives CASSGRDGEHQPQHF.

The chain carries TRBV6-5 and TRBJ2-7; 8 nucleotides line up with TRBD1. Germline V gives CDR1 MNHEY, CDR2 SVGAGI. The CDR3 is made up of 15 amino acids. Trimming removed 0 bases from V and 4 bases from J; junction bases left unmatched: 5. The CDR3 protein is CASSYSAGGEYEQYF. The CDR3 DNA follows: TGTGCCAGCAGTTACTCTGCAGGGGGCGAATACGAGCAGTACTTC.

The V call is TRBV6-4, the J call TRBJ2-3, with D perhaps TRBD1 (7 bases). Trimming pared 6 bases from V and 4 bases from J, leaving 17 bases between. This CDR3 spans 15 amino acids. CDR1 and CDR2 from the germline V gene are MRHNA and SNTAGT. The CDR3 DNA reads TGTGCCAGCAGAAACAGGGGAGGTACATCAGATACGCAGTATTTT. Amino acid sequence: CASRNRGGTSDTQYF.

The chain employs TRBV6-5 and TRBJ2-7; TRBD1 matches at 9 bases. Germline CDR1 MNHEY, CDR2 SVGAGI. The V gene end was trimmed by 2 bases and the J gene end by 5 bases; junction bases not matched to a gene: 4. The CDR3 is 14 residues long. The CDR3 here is CASSYPGQGNEQYF. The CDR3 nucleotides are TGTGCCAGCAGTTACCCGGGACAGGGAAACGAGCAGTACTTC.

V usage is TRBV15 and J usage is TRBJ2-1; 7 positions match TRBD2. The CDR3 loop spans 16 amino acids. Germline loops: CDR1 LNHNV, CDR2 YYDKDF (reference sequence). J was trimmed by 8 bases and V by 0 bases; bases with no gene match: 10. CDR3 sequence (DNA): TGTGCCACCAGCAGAGATATTCGGACTAGTACCTATGAGCAGTTCTTC. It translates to CATSRDIRTSTYEQFF.

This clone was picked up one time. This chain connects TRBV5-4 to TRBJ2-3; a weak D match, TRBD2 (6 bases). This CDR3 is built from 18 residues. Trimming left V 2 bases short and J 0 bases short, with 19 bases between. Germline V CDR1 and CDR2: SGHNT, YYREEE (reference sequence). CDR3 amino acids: CASSLRLAGGTSTDTQYF. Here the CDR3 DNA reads TGTGCCAGCAGCTTACGCCTCGCCGGGGGAACTAGCACAGATACGCAGTATTTT.

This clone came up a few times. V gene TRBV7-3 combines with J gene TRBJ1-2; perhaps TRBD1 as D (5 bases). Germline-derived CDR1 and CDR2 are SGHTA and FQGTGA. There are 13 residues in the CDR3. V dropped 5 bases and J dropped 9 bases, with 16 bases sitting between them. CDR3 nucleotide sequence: TGTGCCAGCAGCCCACAGGCCCTAGGGAGCTACACCTTC. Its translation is CASSPQALGSYTF.

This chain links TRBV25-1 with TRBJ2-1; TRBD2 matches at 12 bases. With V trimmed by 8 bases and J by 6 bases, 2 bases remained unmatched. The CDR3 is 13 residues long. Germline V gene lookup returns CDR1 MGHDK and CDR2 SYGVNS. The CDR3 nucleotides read TGTGCCAGCCTAGCGGGAGGGATCAATGAGCAGTTCTTC. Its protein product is CASLAGGINEQFF.

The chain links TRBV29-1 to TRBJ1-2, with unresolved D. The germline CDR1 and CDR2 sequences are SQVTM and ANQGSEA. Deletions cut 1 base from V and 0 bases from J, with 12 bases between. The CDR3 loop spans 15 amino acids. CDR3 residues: CSVEGRQAANYGYTF. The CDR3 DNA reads TGCAGCGTTGAAGGTCGGCAGGCAGCTAACTATGGCTACACCTTC.

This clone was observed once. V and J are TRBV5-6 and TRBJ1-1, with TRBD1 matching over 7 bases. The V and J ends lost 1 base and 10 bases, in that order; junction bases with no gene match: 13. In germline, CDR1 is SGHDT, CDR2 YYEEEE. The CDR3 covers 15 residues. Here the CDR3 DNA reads TGTGCCAGCAGCTTGTATACAGGGGCTCTACGGACAGCTTTCTTT. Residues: CASSLYTGALRTAFF.